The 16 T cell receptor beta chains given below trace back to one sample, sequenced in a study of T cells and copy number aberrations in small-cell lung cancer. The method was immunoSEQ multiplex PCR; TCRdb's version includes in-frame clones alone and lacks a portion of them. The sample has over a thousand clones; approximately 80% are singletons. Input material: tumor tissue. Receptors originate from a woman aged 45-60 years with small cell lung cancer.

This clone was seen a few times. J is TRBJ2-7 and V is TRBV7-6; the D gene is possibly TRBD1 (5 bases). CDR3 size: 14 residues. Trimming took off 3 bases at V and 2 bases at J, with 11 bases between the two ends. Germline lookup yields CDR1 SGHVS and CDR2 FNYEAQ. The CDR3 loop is CASSFSDKAYEQYF. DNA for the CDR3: TGTGCCAGCAGCTTTTCGGACAAGGCCTACGAGCAGTACTTC.

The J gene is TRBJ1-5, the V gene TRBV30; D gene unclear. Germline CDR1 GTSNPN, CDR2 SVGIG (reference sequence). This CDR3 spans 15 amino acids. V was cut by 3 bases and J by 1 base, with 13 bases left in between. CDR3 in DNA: TGTGCCTGGAGGCCCGTGGGCGGGAGCAATCAGCCCCAGCATTTT. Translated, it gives CAWRPVGGSNQPQHF.

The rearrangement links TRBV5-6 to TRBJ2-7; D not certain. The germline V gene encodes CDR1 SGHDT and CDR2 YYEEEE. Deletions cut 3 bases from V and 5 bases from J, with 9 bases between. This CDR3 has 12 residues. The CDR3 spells CASSSGVDEQYF. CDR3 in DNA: TGTGCCAGCAGCTCAGGAGTCGACGAGCAGTACTTC.

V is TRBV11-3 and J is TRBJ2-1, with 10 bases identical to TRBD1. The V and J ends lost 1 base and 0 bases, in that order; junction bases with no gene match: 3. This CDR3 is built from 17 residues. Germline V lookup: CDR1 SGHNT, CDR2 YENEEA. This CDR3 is CASSLGTGGNSYNEQFF. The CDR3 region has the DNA TGTGCCAGCAGCTTAGGGACAGGGGGTAACTCCTACAATGAGCAGTTCTTC.

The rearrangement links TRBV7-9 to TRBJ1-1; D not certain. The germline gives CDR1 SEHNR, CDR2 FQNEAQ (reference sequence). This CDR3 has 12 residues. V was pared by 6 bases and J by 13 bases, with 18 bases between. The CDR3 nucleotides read TGTGCCAGCAGTTCTAGTCTCCTCCAAGGTTTCTTT. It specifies CASSSSLLQGFF. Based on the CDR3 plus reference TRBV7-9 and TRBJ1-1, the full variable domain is DTGVSQNPRHKITKRGQNVTFRCDPISEHNRLYWYRQTLGQGPEFLTYFQNEAQLEKSRLLSDRFSAERPKGSFSTLEIQRTEQGDSAMYLCASSSSLLQGFFGQGTRLTVV.

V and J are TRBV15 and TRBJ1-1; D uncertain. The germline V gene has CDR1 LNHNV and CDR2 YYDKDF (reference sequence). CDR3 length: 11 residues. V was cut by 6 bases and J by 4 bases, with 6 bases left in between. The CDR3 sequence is CATRVGTEAFF. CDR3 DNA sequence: TGTGCCACCAGGGTCGGCACTGAAGCTTTCTTT.

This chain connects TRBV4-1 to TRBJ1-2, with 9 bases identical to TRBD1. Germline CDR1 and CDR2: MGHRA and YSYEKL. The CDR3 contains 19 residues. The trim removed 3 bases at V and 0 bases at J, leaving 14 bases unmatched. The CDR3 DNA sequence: TGCGCCAGCAGCCAGGATAGGACCTGGACAGGGGAAGCTAACTATGGCTACACCTTC. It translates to CASSQDRTWTGEANYGYTF.

The CDR3 spells CASSRGTGTYNEQFF. The DNA for the CDR3 is TGTGCCAGCAGCCGAGGTACAGGAACCTACAATGAGCAGTTCTTC. The J gene is TRBJ2-1, the V gene TRBV11-2; D might be TRBD1 (5 bases). This CDR3 contains 15 residues. Trimming removed 5 bases at V and 2 bases at J, with 13 bases between. Germline CDR1 and CDR2: SGHAT and FQNNGV.

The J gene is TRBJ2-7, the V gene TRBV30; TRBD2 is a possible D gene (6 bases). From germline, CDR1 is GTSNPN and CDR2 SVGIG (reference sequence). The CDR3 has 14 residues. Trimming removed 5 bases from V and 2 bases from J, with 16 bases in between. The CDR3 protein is CAWSRGGTTYEQYF. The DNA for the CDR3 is TGTGCCTGGTCCCGCGGCGGGACCACCTACGAGCAGTACTTC. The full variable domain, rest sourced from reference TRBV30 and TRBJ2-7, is SQTIHQWPATLVQPVGSPLSLECTVEGTSNPNLYWYRQAAGRGLQLLFYSVGIGQISSEVPQNLSASRPQDRQFILSSKKLLLSDSGFYLCAWSRGGTTYEQYFGPGTRLTVT.

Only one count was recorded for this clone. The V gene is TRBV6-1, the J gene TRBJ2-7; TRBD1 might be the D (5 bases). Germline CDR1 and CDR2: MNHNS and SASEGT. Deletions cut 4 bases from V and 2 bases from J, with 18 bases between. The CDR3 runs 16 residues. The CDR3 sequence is CASSVGSDIGAYEQYF. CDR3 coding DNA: TGTGCCAGCAGTGTCGGGTCGGACATTGGGGCCTACGAGCAGTACTTC.

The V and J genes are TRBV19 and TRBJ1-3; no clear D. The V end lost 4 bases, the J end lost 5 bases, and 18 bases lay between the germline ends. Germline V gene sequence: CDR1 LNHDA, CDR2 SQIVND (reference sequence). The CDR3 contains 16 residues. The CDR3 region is CASSNTDLVARNTIYF. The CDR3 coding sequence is TGTGCCAGTAGTAATACGGACTTGGTCGCGAGAAACACCATATATTTT.

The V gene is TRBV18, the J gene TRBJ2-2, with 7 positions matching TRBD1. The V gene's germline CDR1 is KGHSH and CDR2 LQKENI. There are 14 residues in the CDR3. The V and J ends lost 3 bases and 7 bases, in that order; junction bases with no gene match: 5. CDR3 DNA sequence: TGTGCCAGCTCACCCGTGACAGGGAACGGGGAGCTGTTTTTT. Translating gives CASSPVTGNGELFF.

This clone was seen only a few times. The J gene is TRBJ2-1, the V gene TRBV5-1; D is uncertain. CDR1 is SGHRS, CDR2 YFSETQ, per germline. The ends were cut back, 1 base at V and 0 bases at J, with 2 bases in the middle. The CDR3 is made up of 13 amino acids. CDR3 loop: CASSLFSYNEQFF. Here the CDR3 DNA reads TGCGCCAGCAGCTTGTTCTCCTACAATGAGCAGTTCTTC. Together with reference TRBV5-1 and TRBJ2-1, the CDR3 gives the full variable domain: KAGVTQTPRYLIKTRGQQVTLSCSPISGHRSVSWYQQTPGQGLQFLFEYFSETQRNKGNFPGRFSGRQFSNSRSEMNVSTLELGDSALYLCASSLFSYNEQFFGPGTRLTVL.

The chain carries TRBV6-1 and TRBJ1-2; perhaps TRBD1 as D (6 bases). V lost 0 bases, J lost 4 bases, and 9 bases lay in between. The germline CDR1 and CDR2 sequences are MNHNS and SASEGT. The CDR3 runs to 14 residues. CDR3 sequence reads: CASSEAAQGYGYTF. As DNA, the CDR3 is TGTGCCAGCAGTGAAGCGGCACAGGGCTATGGCTACACCTTC.

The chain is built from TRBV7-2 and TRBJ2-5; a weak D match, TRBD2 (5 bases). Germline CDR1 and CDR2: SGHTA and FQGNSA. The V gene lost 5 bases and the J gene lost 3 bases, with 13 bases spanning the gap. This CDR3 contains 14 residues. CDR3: CASSAGAREETQYF. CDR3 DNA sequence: TGTGCCAGCAGCGCTGGAGCGCGGGAAGAGACCCAGTACTTC.

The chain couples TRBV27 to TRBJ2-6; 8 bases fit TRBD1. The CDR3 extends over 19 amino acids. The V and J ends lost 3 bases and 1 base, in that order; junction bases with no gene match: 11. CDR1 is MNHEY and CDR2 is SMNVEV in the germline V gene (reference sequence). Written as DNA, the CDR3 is TGTGCCAGCAGTTTTAAGATGGGACAGGCCATTTCTGGGGCCAACGTCCTGACTTTC. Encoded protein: CASSFKMGQAISGANVLTF. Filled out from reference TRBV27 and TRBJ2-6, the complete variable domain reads EAQVTQNPRYLITVTGKKLTVTCSQNMNHEYMSWYRQDPGLGLRQIYYSMNVEVTDKGDVPEGYKVSRKEKRNFPLILESPSPNQTSLYFCASSFKMGQAISGANVLTFGAGSRLTVL.